This T cell receptor (beta chain) originates from a study of OX40 agonist ivuxolimab in advanced cancers. Study results and caveats: Expanded clones were, on average, more numerous among CD8+ T cells than CD4+.

Of note for this clone: Its antigen remains unknown.

Peripheral blood came from all dose cohorts at three timepoints. Germline loops: CDR1 MDHEN, CDR2 SYDVKM. V dropped 8 bases and J dropped 4; count of bases not matched to a gene: 3. This CDR3 spans 12 amino acids. Sequenced by immunoSEQ multiplex PCR; TCRdb stores in-frame clones only, minus some. The table lists tens of thousands of clones, 80% to 85% of them singletons. This sequence was found in an adult with an advanced solid tumor such as melanoma, head and neck, liver or kidney cancer. The chain carries TRBV28 and TRBJ2-7; TRBD1 matches 9 bases. The sequenced sample was CD4+ or CD8+ T cells sorted from blood, obtained in a trial of the OX40 agonist ivuxolimab. In DNA form, the CDR3 reads TGTGCCAGCTGGGACAGGGAGTACGAGCAGTACTTC. Its translation: CASWDREYEQYF.